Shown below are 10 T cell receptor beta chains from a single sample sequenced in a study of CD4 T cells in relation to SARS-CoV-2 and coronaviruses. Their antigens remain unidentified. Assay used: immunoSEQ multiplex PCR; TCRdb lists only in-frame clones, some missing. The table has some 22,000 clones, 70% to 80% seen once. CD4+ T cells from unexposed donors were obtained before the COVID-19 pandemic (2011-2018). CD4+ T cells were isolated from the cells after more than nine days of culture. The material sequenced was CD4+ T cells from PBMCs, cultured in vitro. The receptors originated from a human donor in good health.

This chain's CDR3 is CASSRGVGAYEQYF. For the CDR3, the DNA is TGTGCCAGCAGCCGGGGGGTGGGAGCCTACGAGCAGTACTTC. The V and J genes are TRBV3-1 (or the pseudogene TRBV3-2) and TRBJ2-7; D may be TRBD2 (6 bases). CDR1 is LGHDT and CDR2 is YNNKEL in the germline V gene (reference sequence). V dropped 4 bases and J dropped 2 bases, with 12 bases sitting between them. The CDR3 consists of 14 residues.

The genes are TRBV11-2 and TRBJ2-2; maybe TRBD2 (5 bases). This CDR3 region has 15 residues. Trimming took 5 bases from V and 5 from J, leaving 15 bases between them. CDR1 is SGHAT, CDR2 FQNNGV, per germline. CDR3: CASSQRTPGTGELFF. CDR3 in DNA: TGTGCCAGCAGCCAACGGACTCCTGGGACCGGGGAGCTGTTTTTT.

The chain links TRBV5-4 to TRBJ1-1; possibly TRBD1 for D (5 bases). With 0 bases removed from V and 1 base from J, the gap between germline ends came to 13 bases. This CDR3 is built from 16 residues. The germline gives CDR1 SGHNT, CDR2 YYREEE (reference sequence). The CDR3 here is CASSLAGGMGNTEAFF. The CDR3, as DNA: TGTGCCAGCAGCTTGGCCGGGGGGATGGGGAACACTGAAGCTTTCTTT.

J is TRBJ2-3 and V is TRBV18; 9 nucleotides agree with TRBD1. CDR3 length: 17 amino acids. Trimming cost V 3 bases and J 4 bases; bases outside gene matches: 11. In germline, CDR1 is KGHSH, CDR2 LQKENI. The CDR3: CASSPVRGQGKADTQYF. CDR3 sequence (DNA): TGTGCCAGCTCACCGGTAAGAGGACAGGGGAAAGCAGATACGCAGTATTTT.

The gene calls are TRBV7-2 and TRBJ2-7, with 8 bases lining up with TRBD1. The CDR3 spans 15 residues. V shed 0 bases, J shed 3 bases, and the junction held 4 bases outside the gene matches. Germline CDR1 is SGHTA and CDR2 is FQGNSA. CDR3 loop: CASSLATDRGYEQYF. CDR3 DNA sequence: TGTGCCAGCAGCTTAGCTACCGACAGGGGCTACGAGCAGTACTTC.

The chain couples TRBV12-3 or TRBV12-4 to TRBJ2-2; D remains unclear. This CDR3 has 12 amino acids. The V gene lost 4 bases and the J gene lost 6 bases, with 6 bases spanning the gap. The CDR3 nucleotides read TGTGCCAGCAGTTCCCTCCCCGGGGAGCTGTTTTTT. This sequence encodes CASSSLPGELFF.

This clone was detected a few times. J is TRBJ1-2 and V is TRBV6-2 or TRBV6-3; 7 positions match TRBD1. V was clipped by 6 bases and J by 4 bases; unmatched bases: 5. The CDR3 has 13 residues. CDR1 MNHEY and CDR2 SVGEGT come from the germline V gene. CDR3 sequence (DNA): TGTGCCAGCAGCTTACGGGACAGCTATGGCTACACCTTC. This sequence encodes CASSLRDSYGYTF.

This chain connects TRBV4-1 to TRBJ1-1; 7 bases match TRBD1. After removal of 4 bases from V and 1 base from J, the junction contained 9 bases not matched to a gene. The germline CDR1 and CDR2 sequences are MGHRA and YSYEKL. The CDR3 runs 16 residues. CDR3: CASSRQGGFSNTEAFF. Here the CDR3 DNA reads TGCGCCAGCAGCCGACAGGGTGGGTTTTCGAACACTGAAGCTTTCTTT.

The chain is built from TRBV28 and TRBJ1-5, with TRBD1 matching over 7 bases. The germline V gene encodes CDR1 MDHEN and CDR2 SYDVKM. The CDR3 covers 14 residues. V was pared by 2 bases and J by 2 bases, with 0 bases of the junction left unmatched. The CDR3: CASSLQGGNQPQHF. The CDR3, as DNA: TGTGCCAGCAGTTTACAGGGGGGCAATCAGCCCCAGCATTTT.

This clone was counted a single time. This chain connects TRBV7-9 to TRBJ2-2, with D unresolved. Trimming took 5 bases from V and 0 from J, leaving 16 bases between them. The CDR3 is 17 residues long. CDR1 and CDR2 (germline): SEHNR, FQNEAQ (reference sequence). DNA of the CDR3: TGTGCCAGCAGCCTCAATCAGACACGCGCGAACACCGGGGAGCTGTTTTTT. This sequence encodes CASSLNQTRANTGELFF.